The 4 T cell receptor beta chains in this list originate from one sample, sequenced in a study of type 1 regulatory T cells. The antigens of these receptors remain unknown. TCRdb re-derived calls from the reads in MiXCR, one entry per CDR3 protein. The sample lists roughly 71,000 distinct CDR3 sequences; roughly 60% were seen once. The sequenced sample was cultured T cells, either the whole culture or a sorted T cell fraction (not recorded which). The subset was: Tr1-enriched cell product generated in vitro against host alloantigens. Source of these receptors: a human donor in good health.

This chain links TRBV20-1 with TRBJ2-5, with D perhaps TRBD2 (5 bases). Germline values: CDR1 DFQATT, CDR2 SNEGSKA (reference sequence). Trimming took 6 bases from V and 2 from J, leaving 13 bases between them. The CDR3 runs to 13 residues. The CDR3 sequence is CSAKTSLQETQYF. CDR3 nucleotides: TGCAGTGCCAAAACTAGTTTGCAAGAGACCCAGTACTTC.

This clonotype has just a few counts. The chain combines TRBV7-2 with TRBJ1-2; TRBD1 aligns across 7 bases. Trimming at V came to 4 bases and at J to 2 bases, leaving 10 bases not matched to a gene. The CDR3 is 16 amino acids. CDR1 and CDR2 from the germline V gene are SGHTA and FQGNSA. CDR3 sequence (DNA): TGTGCCAGCAGCTCGACCCCCGGGACAGCAAACTATGGCTACACCTTC. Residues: CASSSTPGTANYGYTF.

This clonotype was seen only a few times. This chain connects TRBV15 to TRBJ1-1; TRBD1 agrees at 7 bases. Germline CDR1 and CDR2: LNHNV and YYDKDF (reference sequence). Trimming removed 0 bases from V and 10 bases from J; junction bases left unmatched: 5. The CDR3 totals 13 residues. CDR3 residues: CATSRDQGEGAFF. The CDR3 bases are TGTGCCACCAGCAGAGATCAGGGGGAGGGAGCTTTCTTT.

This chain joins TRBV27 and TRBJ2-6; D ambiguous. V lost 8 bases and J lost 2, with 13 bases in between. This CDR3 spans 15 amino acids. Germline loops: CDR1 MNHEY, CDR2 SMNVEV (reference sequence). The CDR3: CASAPQNPGANVLTF. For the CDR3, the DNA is TGTGCCAGCGCCCCTCAAAACCCTGGGGCCAACGTCCTGACTTTC.